This T cell receptor (beta chain) emerged from a study of glioma-infiltrating T cells after dendritic cell vaccination. Study-wide findings and caveats: Estimated pretreatment TIL content predicted outcome after dendritic cell vaccination.

The CDR3 extends over 15 amino acids. CDR1 is LGHNT and CDR2 is FRNRAP in the germline V gene. V dropped 1 base and J dropped 5; count of bases not matched to a gene: 1. Concerning this clone itself: Its antigen is as yet unknown.

Sequenced by immunoSEQ multiplex PCR; TCRdb stores in-frame clones only, minus some. The table has 75,000 to 100,000 clones, 79% seen once. The material sequenced was blood, taken before dendritic cell vaccination. V and J are TRBV12-5 and TRBJ2-2; 10 nucleotides agree with TRBD1. This clonotype was obtained from a human donor with glioblastoma. The CDR3 bases are TGTGCTAGTGGTTTGGGACAGGGGGCTACCGGGGAGCTGTTTTTT. Protein: CASGLGQGATGELFF.